This is a list of T cell receptor beta chains from one sample in a study of early T cells in non-severe SARS-CoV-2 infection. From the 5' RACE reads, TCRdb called clonotypes with MiXCR, one entry per CDR3 protein. The repertoire has 65,000 to 90,000 distinct CDR3 sequences, 12% of them found once; the top ten carry about 4.2%. The sequencing input was whole blood. Receptors originate from an adult who was a healthcare worker with PCR-confirmed SARS-CoV-2 infection or an uninfected control (not recorded which). CDR3s include the opening cysteine and the closing phenylalanine or tryptophan.

CDR3 protein	V gene	J gene
CASSLTGINYGYTF	TRBV7-9	TRBJ1-2
CASSFGAPAKYVTYEQYF	TRBV27	TRBJ2-7
CASSEDWSTNIQYF	TRBV6-1	TRBJ2-4
CASSPLGDGYTF	TRBV19	TRBJ1-2
CSVKREGNTGELFF	TRBV29-1	TRBJ2-2
CASSLARGQGASQYF	TRBV11-2	TRBJ2-5
CSARATKTGTNYGYTF	TRBV20-1	TRBJ1-2
CASGRVSGNTIYF	TRBV9	TRBJ1-3
CASKISSYNEQFF	TRBV12-3/TRBV12-4	TRBJ2-1
CSVLWLLNTEAFF	TRBV29-1	TRBJ1-1
CASSSRGGQETQYF	TRBV5-6	TRBJ2-5
CSARSDRPGANVLTF	TRBV20-1	TRBJ2-6
CATWRGGNTGELFF	TRBV10-2	TRBJ2-2
CSARDWVGNTGELFF	TRBV20-1	TRBJ2-2
CASSLEAGFTEAFF	TRBV7-8	TRBJ1-1
CASSFRTSYEQYF	TRBV7-9	TRBJ2-7
CASSSSGYGEQFF	TRBV7-2	TRBJ2-1
CASAGGGTYNEQFF	TRBV5-1	TRBJ2-1
CASSRGRGVNQPQHF	TRBV19	TRBJ1-5
CASSSGGGFNNEQFF	TRBV7-9	TRBJ2-1
CASFTGLEANEQFF	TRBV10-2	TRBJ2-1
CASSPGTRTDPILIF	TRBV11-2	TRBJ1-4
CASSDRGKTYEQYF	TRBV19	TRBJ2-7
CASSQGQGGFHEQYF	TRBV3-1	TRBJ2-7
CASSLGQERIKNIQYF	TRBV5-6	TRBJ2-4
CASNLLGAGRNEQFF	TRBV27	TRBJ2-1
CASSPPAPINTEAFF	TRBV7-9	TRBJ1-1
CASSLLAGGQDTQYF	TRBV27	TRBJ2-3
CASSPTGRVGHEQYF	TRBV12-3/TRBV12-4	TRBJ2-7
CAISKGVQAWVNTEAFF	TRBV10-3	TRBJ1-1
CASSQGELTNYGYTF	TRBV4-1	TRBJ1-2
CASSPRLAGGIEQYF	TRBV7-6	TRBJ2-7
CASSPANRGSYEQYF	TRBV25-1	TRBJ2-7
CASSTVVGTGVHEQYF	TRBV5-1	TRBJ2-7
CASSLIPIGTEAFF	TRBV7-2	TRBJ1-1
CASSSYRGQDTEAFF	TRBV11-2	TRBJ1-1
CASSSLGARETPTGELFF	TRBV6-5	TRBJ2-2
CASSFDFPGSGGSYNEQFF	TRBV7-9	TRBJ2-1
CATSRGRRDNEKLFF	TRBV15	TRBJ1-4
CASSSLEGGHEQYF	TRBV7-8	TRBJ2-7
CSEETQGRQETQYF	TRBV29-1	TRBJ2-5
CASSFRLNHGNTEAFF	TRBV7-8	TRBJ1-1
CSARDLAGQGPWNTEAFF	TRBV20-1	TRBJ1-1
CSVELFSAQYF	TRBV29-1	TRBJ2-7
CASSEFGTANQPQHF	TRBV6-4	TRBJ1-5
CASSSSTANTEAFF	TRBV27	TRBJ1-1
CSVQGDFAVVGTQYF	TRBV29-1	TRBJ2-3
CASSFWADTQYF	TRBV7-8	TRBJ2-3
CASSLGRNQETQYF	TRBV12-3/TRBV12-4	TRBJ2-5
CASSSHRGRGNYGYTF	TRBV7-8	TRBJ1-2
CSVVPGYNEQFF	TRBV29-1	TRBJ2-1
CASSLQGLGMNEQFF	TRBV5-1	TRBJ2-1
CAISEGGLSGNTIYF	TRBV10-3	TRBJ1-3
CASSLGTGGRETQYF	TRBV9	TRBJ2-5
CASSHRAASYNEQFF	TRBV4-1	TRBJ2-1
CASSVRFGLGANVLTF	TRBV9	TRBJ2-6
CASSLTARYGYTF	TRBV27	TRBJ1-2
CASRGRGLAASRHAGEQFF	TRBV7-4	TRBJ2-1